This TCR beta chain was sequenced during a study of vaccination and CD4 T cells after COVID-19. CDR1 LNHDA and CDR2 SQIVND come from the germline V gene (reference sequence). J lost 12 bases, V lost 1 base, and 13 bases had no gene match. The CDR3 extends over 15 amino acids. With regard to this clonotype: What it binds is unknown.

Documented treatment: approximately 11-day PBMC culture with coronavirus spike peptide pools or control peptides (ViraFEST assay). Sequence data for DNA of cultured CD4+ T cells were generated by the Oncomine TCR Beta short-read assay. TCRdb re-called the PCR reads with MiXCR, one entry per CDR3 protein. This table has roughly 20,000 distinct CDR3 sequences, over 35% appearing once. The receptor was isolated from a human donor who received a COVID-19 vaccine. The sequencing here drew on CD4+ T cells from blood, cultured in vitro, taken before SARS-CoV-2 vaccination. The genes are TRBV19 and TRBJ2-7; 9 bases map to TRBD1. The CDR3 region is CASSIGGTGLVRRYF. In DNA, the CDR3 is TGTGCCAGTAGTATAGGTGGGACAGGGCTGGTCCGGCGGTACTTC.